One sample yielded the 30 T cell receptor beta chains listed below, sequenced in a study of blood T cell repertoires in COVID-19. Sequenced by immunoSEQ multiplex PCR; TCRdb stores in-frame clones only, minus some. The repertoire holds approximately 200,000 clones, with approximately 85% as singletons. The specimen was PBMCs or T cells enriched from blood (not recorded which). These receptors were collected from a woman aged 25 to 45 who had recovered from COVID-19.

This sequence joins TRBV28 and TRBJ2-1; tentative D call: TRBD2 (5 bases). With 6 bases removed from V and 4 bases from J, the gap between germline ends came to 19 bases. Germline CDR1 reads MDHEN; CDR2 reads SYDVKM. CDR3 size: 16 residues. CDR3 sequence reads: CASSLRSGNRYNEQFF. The CDR3 DNA follows: TGTGCCAGCAGCCTCCGGAGCGGAAACCGTTACAATGAGCAGTTCTTC.

The rearrangement uses TRBV5-1 and TRBJ2-3; D gene unclear. V gave up 7 bases and J gave up 3 bases, with 12 bases separating them. The germline CDR1 and CDR2 sequences are SGHRS and YFSETQ. This CDR3 is built from 13 residues. In DNA, the CDR3 is TGCGCCAGCTCCGCTGGAGTAACAGATACGCAGTATTTT. Translating it yields CASSAGVTDTQYF.

The V call is TRBV28, the J call TRBJ1-6, with 9 nucleotides matching TRBD1. The CDR3 extends over 15 amino acids. After removal of 5 bases from V and 8 bases from J, the junction contained 7 bases not matched to a gene. Germline CDR1 is MDHEN and CDR2 is SYDVKM. In DNA form, the CDR3 reads TGTGCCAGCAGTATGAACAGGGGGCGGGATTCACCCCTCCACTTT. This encodes CASSMNRGRDSPLHF.

This clone has just one count. The chain combines TRBV3-1 (or the pseudogene TRBV3-2) with TRBJ2-7; no definite D call. This CDR3 spans 12 amino acids. Germline CDR1 and CDR2: LGHDT and YNNKEL (reference sequence). V lost 0 bases, J lost 5 bases, and 5 bases lay in between. CDR3 sequence (DNA): TGTGCCAGCAGCCAAGATCAGAACGAGCAGTACTTC. It yields the protein CASSQDQNEQYF.

The rearrangement uses TRBV3-1 (or the pseudogene TRBV3-2) and TRBJ1-1, with D tentatively TRBD1 (5 bases). The CDR3 has 14 residues. V lost 7 bases and J 3 bases, leaving 15 bases between the germline ends. Germline V gene sequence: CDR1 LGHDT, CDR2 YNNKEL (reference sequence). The DNA of the CDR3 is TGTGCCAGCAAACCTCAGACACAGGACACTGAAGCTTTCTTT. It encodes CASKPQTQDTEAFF.

The chain employs TRBV24-1 and TRBJ2-2, with D possibly being TRBD2 (5 bases). Looked up from germline, CDR1 is KGHDR and CDR2 is SFDVKD. The CDR3 covers 16 residues. Trimming cost V 3 bases and J 5 bases, with 15 bases left between them. In nucleotides, the CDR3 is TGTGCCACCAGTGATGTCGGACTCCCTGGGACCGGGGAGCTGTTTTTT. Translated, it gives CATSDVGLPGTGELFF.

The gene calls are TRBV19 and TRBJ2-5; 9 bases are shared with TRBD1. V lost 6 bases and J lost 6; bases outside the gene matches: 8. Germline values: CDR1 LNHDA, CDR2 SQIVND (reference sequence). The CDR3 sequence is 14 residues long. CDR3 nucleotide sequence: TGTGCCAGTAGCACAGGGGGCTCCCTGAAGACCCAGTACTTC. Encoded protein: CASSTGGSLKTQYF.

V is TRBV2 and J is TRBJ1-1, with 8 bases lining up with TRBD1. Germline V gene sequence: CDR1 SNHLY, CDR2 FYNNEI. This CDR3 comprises 15 residues. V lost 3 bases and J lost 5; bases outside the gene matches: 8. The CDR3 DNA reads TGTGCCAGCAGTGATCCACTGACAGGGGATACTGAAGCTTTCTTT. Protein sequence: CASSDPLTGDTEAFF.

The V gene is TRBV7-9, the J gene TRBJ1-3; D is unresolved. Per germline, CDR1 SEHNR and CDR2 FQNEAQ (reference sequence). This CDR3 has 11 amino acids. The germline V and J ends were trimmed by 5 bases and 10 bases, with 9 bases remaining between them. The CDR3 region is CASSPQETIYF. In DNA, the CDR3 is TGTGCCAGCAGCCCTCAAGAGACCATATATTTT.

This clone was observed a few times. The V call is TRBV7-2, the J call TRBJ2-7, with 10 positions matching TRBD2. The length of the CDR3 is 14 residues. Germline CDR1 is SGHTA and CDR2 is FQGNSA. Trimming at V came to 0 bases and at J to 4 bases, leaving 0 bases not matched to a gene. The CDR3: CASSLASGRYEQYF. Here the CDR3 DNA reads TGTGCCAGCAGCTTAGCTAGCGGGAGGTACGAGCAGTACTTC.

The DNA of the CDR3 is TGTGCCAGCAGTTTAAAGCGGTCCGATACGCAGTATTTT. As protein: CASSLKRSDTQYF. The V call is TRBV12-3 or TRBV12-4, the J call TRBJ2-3, with a possible D match to TRBD2 (5 bases). The CDR3 is 13 amino acids. Trimming removed 2 bases at V and 6 bases at J, with 9 bases between.

This chain joins TRBV27 and TRBJ1-1; 7 nucleotides match TRBD1. The CDR3 is 16 residues long. V gave up 6 bases and J gave up 2 bases; unmatched junction bases: 12. CDR1 is MNHEY and CDR2 is SMNVEV in the germline V gene (reference sequence). The CDR3 sequence is CASRPDWDSLNTEAFF. The CDR3 bases are TGTGCCAGCAGGCCGGACTGGGACAGCCTTAACACTGAAGCTTTCTTT.

The rearrangement joins TRBV6-5 to TRBJ1-4; TRBD1 matches 7 bases. CDR1 MNHEY and CDR2 SVGAGI come from the germline V gene. The CDR3 length is 14 residues. J was trimmed by 7 bases and V by 6 bases; bases with no gene match: 8. In nucleotides, the CDR3 is TGTGCCAGCAGCCGCGACAGGGAAGGTGAAAAACTGTTTTTT. Its translation: CASSRDREGEKLFF.

The gene calls are TRBV25-1 and TRBJ1-3; D gene uncertain. Germline V gene lookup returns CDR1 MGHDK and CDR2 SYGVNS. Trimming stripped 3 bases from V and 4 bases from J, with 19 bases between. The CDR3 is 17 residues long. The CDR3, as DNA: TGTGCCAGCAGTGAGTGGCTCGACACTTTGGGCGGAAACACCATATATTTT. Translated: CASSEWLDTLGGNTIYF.

The CDR3 reads CAISEATGEGKLFF. The CDR3 DNA reads TGTGCCATCAGTGAGGCGACAGGGGAAGGAAAACTGTTTTTT. The V call is TRBV10-3, the J call TRBJ1-4; TRBD1 matches 8 bases. The V segment lost 2 bases and the J segment 10 bases; nucleotides outside the gene matches: 6. Germline loops: CDR1 ENHRY, CDR2 SYGVKD. This CDR3 contains 14 residues.

The CDR3 nucleotides are TGCGCCAGCAGCTTCGAGGGACAAGCTAACTATGGCTACACCTTC. This sequence encodes CASSFEGQANYGYTF. This chain uses TRBV5-1 with TRBJ1-2, with D perhaps matching TRBD1 (6 bases). Trimming removed 2 bases at V and 0 bases at J, with 11 bases between. The germline gives CDR1 SGHRS, CDR2 YFSETQ. CDR3 length: 15 amino acids.

The CDR3 coding sequence is TGTGCCAGCAGCCTGGGACAGACGACCTACGAGCAGTACTTC. This codes for CASSLGQTTYEQYF. The chain recombines TRBV5-6 with TRBJ2-7; 7 nucleotides align to TRBD1. V was clipped by 4 bases and J by 2 bases; unmatched bases: 6. The germline V gene has CDR1 SGHDT and CDR2 YYEEEE. The CDR3 contains 14 residues.

V is TRBV27 and J is TRBJ2-7; the D gene is possibly TRBD2 (5 bases). Germline V gene lookup returns CDR1 MNHEY and CDR2 SMNVEV (reference sequence). V lost 4 bases to trimming and J lost 3 bases, with 22 bases between them. CDR3 length: 17 residues. CDR3 bases: TGTGCCAGCAGTTCCTCCCTGGGTAGCGAGGCTTACTACGAGCAGTACTTC. Amino acids: CASSSSLGSEAYYEQYF.

The V call is TRBV7-9, the J call TRBJ1-3; unclear D gene. V was clipped by 5 bases and J by 6 bases, with 17 bases between them. Germline CDR1 reads SEHNR; CDR2 reads FQNEAQ (reference sequence). The CDR3 sequence is 15 residues long. The CDR3 coding sequence is TGTGCCAGCAGCAGACCACGGGGAAGAGAAAACACCATATATTTT. It specifies CASSRPRGRENTIYF.

This chain joins TRBV6-1 and TRBJ1-5, with TRBD1 matching over 11 bases. Germline CDR1 MNHNS, CDR2 SASEGT. The V gene end was trimmed by 3 bases and the J gene end by 6 bases; junction bases not matched to a gene: 4. The CDR3 runs 15 residues. The CDR3 loop reads CASSDGQGAGQPQHF. The DNA for the CDR3 is TGTGCCAGCAGTGATGGACAGGGGGCTGGTCAGCCCCAGCATTTT.

In this sample, this clone turned up a few times. The chain is built from TRBV7-8 and TRBJ2-2; D gene ambiguous. The CDR3 has 14 amino acids. Germline CDR1 reads SGHVS; CDR2 reads FQNEAQ. V lost 5 bases and J 6 bases, leaving 13 bases between the germline ends. The CDR3 spells CASSANRLAGELFF. DNA of the CDR3: TGTGCCAGCAGCGCCAACAGATTGGCCGGGGAGCTGTTTTTT.

This chain uses TRBV27 with TRBJ1-5, with 9 bases lining up with TRBD1. Per germline, CDR1 MNHEY and CDR2 SMNVEV (reference sequence). This CDR3 has 16 residues. V gave up 6 bases and J gave up 4 bases; unmatched junction bases: 10. DNA of the CDR3: TGTGCCAGCAGCTCGGGACAGGGATATGGAAATCAGCCCCAGCATTTT. Its protein product is CASSSGQGYGNQPQHF.

This clone was detected once. Other DNA sequences from this sample encode an identical CDR3 as well. The CDR3 region has the DNA TGTGCCAGCAGCGTAGGGGGAGGGACCTACGAGCAGTACTTC. Its translation is CASSVGGGTYEQYF. V and J are TRBV9 and TRBJ2-7; TRBD2 matches 7 bases. V was clipped by 0 bases and J by 2 bases; unmatched bases: 2. Germline V lookup: CDR1 SGDLS, CDR2 YYNGEE. This CDR3 spans 14 amino acids. The entire variable domain, with the rest obtained from reference TRBV9 and TRBJ2-7, is as follows: DSGVTQTPKHLITATGQRVTLRCSPRSGDLSVYWYQQSLDQGLQFLIQYYNGEERAKGNILERFSAQQFPDLHSELNLSSLELGDSALYFCASSVGGGTYEQYFGPGTRLTVT.

The chain employs TRBV5-1 and TRBJ2-7, with D perhaps TRBD2 (6 bases). Trimming removed 0 bases from V and 0 bases from J, with 10 bases in between. CDR3 size: 15 residues. Germline V CDR1 and CDR2: SGHRS, YFSETQ. The CDR3 sequence: CASSLGGSGSYEQYF. CDR3 in DNA: TGCGCCAGCAGCTTGGGGGGTAGCGGCTCCTACGAGCAGTACTTC.

This clone showed up just a few times. The chain's CDR3 is CASSSTYEQYF. In DNA form, the CDR3 reads TGTGCCAGCAGTTCCACCTACGAGCAGTACTTC. The chain is built from TRBV6-5 and TRBJ2-7; D ambiguous. The CDR3 is 11 residues long. The ends were cut back, 4 bases at V and 2 bases at J, with 3 bases in the middle. Per the germline V gene, CDR1 is MNHEY and CDR2 is SVGAGI.

A single count supports this clone. The chain has TRBV28 and TRBJ2-2; TRBD1 is a possible D gene (6 bases). The ends were cut back, 6 bases at V and 1 base at J, with 9 bases in the middle. From germline, CDR1 is MDHEN and CDR2 SYDVKM. The CDR3 consists of 14 residues. CDR3 sequence reads: CASSLTGNTGELFF. In DNA form, the CDR3 reads TGTGCCAGCAGCCTGACAGGGAACACCGGGGAGCTGTTTTTT. Full variable domain (outside the CDR3, taken from reference TRBV28 and TRBJ2-2): DVKVTQSSRYLVKRTGEKVFLECVQDMDHENMFWYRQDPGLGLRLIYFSYDVKMKEKGDIPEGYSVSREKKERFSLILESASTNQTSMYLCASSLTGNTGELFFGEGSRLTVL.

J is TRBJ2-4 and V is TRBV19, with D perhaps matching TRBD2 (5 bases). Germline V lookup: CDR1 LNHDA, CDR2 SQIVND (reference sequence). The germline V and J ends were trimmed by 7 bases and 3 bases, with 13 bases remaining between them. The CDR3 has 14 residues. The CDR3 DNA is TGTGCCAGTACCGCGGACGGAGGCAAAAACATTCAGTACTTC. Translation gives CASTADGGKNIQYF.

Here the CDR3 DNA reads TGTGCCAGCAGCTCGTTGGTTGAGACAGCTTATGGCTACACCTTC. Translating it yields CASSSLVETAYGYTF. V is TRBV11-2 and J is TRBJ1-2; perhaps TRBD1 as D (5 bases). V gave up 4 bases and J gave up 5 bases, with 17 bases separating them. CDR3 size: 15 residues. Germline V gene lookup returns CDR1 SGHAT and CDR2 FQNNGV.

The chain is built from TRBV5-4 and TRBJ2-7, with TRBD2 identical over 7 bases. V was pared by 0 bases and J by 0 bases, with 3 bases of the junction left unmatched. CDR1 and CDR2 (germline): SGHNT, YYREEE (reference sequence). The CDR3 has 15 amino acids. CDR3 in amino acids: CASSLGPSGSYEQYF. CDR3 coding DNA: TGTGCCAGCAGCTTGGGGCCTAGCGGCTCCTACGAGCAGTACTTC. Variable domain in full (rest from reference TRBV5-4 and TRBJ2-7): ETGVTQSPTHLIKTRGQQVTLRCSSQSGHNTVSWYQQALGQGPQFIFQYYREEENGRGNFPPRFSGLQFPNYSSELNVNALELDDSALYLCASSLGPSGSYEQYFGPGTRLTVT.

The genes are TRBV28 and TRBJ2-7; a weak D match, TRBD2 (6 bases). The CDR3 length is 14 residues. Trimming pared 3 bases from V and 3 bases from J, leaving 12 bases between. Germline values: CDR1 MDHEN, CDR2 SYDVKM. Written as DNA, the CDR3 is TGTGCCAGCAGTTTGGGGGGAGTGAACTACGAGCAGTACTTC. It codes for CASSLGGVNYEQYF.